This entry describes one TCR beta chain. Antigen unknown. Repertoires were generated with immunoSEQ multiplex PCR, while TCRdb's copy carries only in-frame clones and drops some. The sample shows fewer than 1.6 million clones, around 98.5% of them seen only once. This specimen comes from a study of shared clonotypes between healthy human individuals. Notes on the study in general: All-four-donor shared clonotypes had higher generation probabilities than non-shared clonotypes did. Rarefaction analysis demonstrated incomplete sorted-subset sequencing notwithstanding large depth.

V lost 6 bases and J 4 bases, leaving 19 bases between the germline ends. Germline values: CDR1 WSHSY, CDR2 SAAADI. The CDR3 runs to 16 residues. Study donors comprised healthy, HIV-negative adults devoid of recent acute infection or vaccination. What was sequenced was naive CD4+ T cells sorted from blood. Subset described: CD45RA+ positively selected. The chain combines TRBV10-2 with TRBJ1-5; no reliable D call. The TCR originated in a man in his thirties or forties in good health. This CDR3 is CASSDALRGRNQPQHF. In DNA form, the CDR3 reads TGCGCCAGCAGCGATGCTCTTAGAGGGAGAAATCAGCCCCAGCATTTT.